Listed below are T cell receptor beta chains from one sample, sequenced in a study of blood T cell repertoires in COVID-19. TCRdb keeps only in-frame clones here, not all; method: immunoSEQ multiplex PCR. The sample has a few hundred thousand clones, around 90% seen once. The sample comprised PBMCs or T cells enriched from blood (not recorded which). The receptors here all came from a woman aged 25 to 39 who had recovered from COVID-19. Both conserved end residues are part of each CDR3. The order of the fields is D gene, clone size, J gene, V gene, CDR3 DNA, CDR3 protein. A D gene is named only where the DNA matches it firmly. Expanded clones get a size class; other rows say once, few or many, or leave the size out.

D: .
size: .
J: TRBJ2-7
V: TRBV13
DNA: TGTGCCAGCAGCTCCCGGGGTGCCTCCTACGAGCAGTACTTC
CDR3: CASSSRGASYEQYF

D: .
size: .
J: TRBJ1-2
V: TRBV18
DNA: TGTGCCAGCTCACCGACCACCCAGGGACAAGATGGCTACACCTTC
CDR3: CASSPTTQGQDGYTF

D: .
size: once
J: TRBJ1-4
V: TRBV5-1
DNA: TGCGCCAGCAGCTCGCAGGATTCCGCAACTAATGAAAAACTGTTTTTT
CDR3: CASSSQDSATNEKLFF

D: TRBD2
size: .
J: TRBJ2-1
V: TRBV9
DNA: TGTGCCAGCAGCCCCTTAGCGGGGGGCTCCTACAATGAGCAGTTCTTC
CDR3: CASSPLAGGSYNEQFF

D: .
size: .
J: TRBJ1-4
V: TRBV21-1
DNA: TGTGCCAGCAGCGCAGAACGACAGACGCGTGCAACTAATGAAAAACTGTTTTTT
CDR3: CASSAERQTRATNEKLFF

D: .
size: once
J: TRBJ1-2
V: TRBV5-4
DNA: TGTGCCAGCAGCACCCCTCAGTGGGCAAACTATGGCTACACCTTC
CDR3: CASSTPQWANYGYTF

D: .
size: .
J: TRBJ2-1
V: TRBV11-3
DNA: TGTGCCAGCAACAAACCCGGGACACGCTCCTACAATGAGCAGTTCTTC
CDR3: CASNKPGTRSYNEQFF

D: TRBD1
size: .
J: TRBJ1-6
V: TRBV5-4
DNA: TGTGCCAGCAGCGTGGACAGGGTTGGCTCACCCCTCCACTTT
CDR3: CASSVDRVGSPLHF

D: .
size: .
J: TRBJ1-6
V: TRBV10-3
DNA: TGTGCCATCAGTGGAGGACAGCTCTCTAATTCACCCCTCCACTTT
CDR3: CAISGGQLSNSPLHF

D: .
size: .
J: TRBJ1-2
V: TRBV2
DNA: TGTGCCAGCATGCGAGGGATCTATGGCTACACCTTC
CDR3: CASMRGIYGYTF

D: .
size: .
J: TRBJ1-1
V: TRBV2
DNA: TGTGCCAGCAGTGAAATCCCCAGGGGAGCTTTCTTT
CDR3: CASSEIPRGAFF

D: TRBD1
size: .
J: TRBJ2-1
V: TRBV27
DNA: TGTGCCAGCAGTTTACCAGGACAGGGAAGGGATGAGCAGTTCTTC
CDR3: CASSLPGQGRDEQFF

D: .
size: .
J: TRBJ1-1
V: TRBV5-4
DNA: TGTGCCAGCAGCTCGACTGGCCAGGGCACTTACACTGAAGCTTTCTTT
CDR3: CASSSTGQGTYTEAFF

D: .
size: once
J: TRBJ1-1
V: TRBV5-4
DNA: TGTGCCAGCAGCTTGGGGGCGGGGGCGTCCAGAGCTGAAGCTTTCTTT
CDR3: CASSLGAGASRAEAFF

D: TRBD1
size: .
J: TRBJ1-4
V: TRBV15
DNA: TGTGCCACCAGCGCTAGAGGGACAGGGGGCGAAGAACTGTTTTTT
CDR3: CATSARGTGGEELFF

D: TRBD1
size: once
J: TRBJ2-2
V: TRBV9
DNA: TGTGCCAGCAGCTCCCACGGACAGGGGGCGCGGACCGGGGAGCTGTTTTTT
CDR3: CASSSHGQGARTGELFF

D: TRBD1
size: .
J: TRBJ1-1
V: TRBV18
DNA: TGTGCCAGCTTCCCGGGACAGGGCACTGAAGCTTTCTTT
CDR3: CASFPGQGTEAFF

D: TRBD1
size: .
J: TRBJ1-6
V: TRBV5-4
DNA: TGTGCCAGCAGCCACATCGCCGGGACAGCTAATAATTCACCCCTCCACTTT
CDR3: CASSHIAGTANNSPLHF

D: .
size: .
J: TRBJ1-2
V: TRBV3-1/TRBV3-2
DNA: TGTGCCAGCAGCCAAGTTGGAGGGGGCTACACCTTC
CDR3: CASSQVGGGYTF

D: TRBD1
size: once
J: TRBJ1-3
V: TRBV27
DNA: TGTGCCAGCAGTCTGACAGGGGCCTCGTTCACCATATATTTT
CDR3: CASSLTGASFTIYF

D: TRBD1
size: .
J: TRBJ1-1
V: TRBV28
DNA: TGTGCCAGCAGTCCACAGGGGGTTCCGAACACTGAAGCTTTCTTT
CDR3: CASSPQGVPNTEAFF